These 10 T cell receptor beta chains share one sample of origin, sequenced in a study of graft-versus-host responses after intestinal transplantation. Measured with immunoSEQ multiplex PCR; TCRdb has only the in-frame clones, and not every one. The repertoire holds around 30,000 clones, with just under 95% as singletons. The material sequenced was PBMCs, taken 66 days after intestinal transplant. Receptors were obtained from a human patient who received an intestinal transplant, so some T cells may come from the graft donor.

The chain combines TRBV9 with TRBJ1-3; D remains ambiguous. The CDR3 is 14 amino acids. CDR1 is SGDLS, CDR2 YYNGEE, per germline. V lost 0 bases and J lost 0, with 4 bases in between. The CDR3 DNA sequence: TGTGCCAGCAGCGTAGACAACTCTGGAAACACCATATATTTT. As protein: CASSVDNSGNTIYF.

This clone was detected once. The CDR3 DNA reads as TGTGCCAGCAGCTGGGACCCCCGGAGCTCTGGAAACACCATATATTTT. Residues: CASSWDPRSSGNTIYF. The V gene is TRBV5-6, the J gene TRBJ1-3; tentatively, D is TRBD1 (5 bases). The CDR3 is made up of 16 amino acids. Germline lookup yields CDR1 SGHDT and CDR2 YYEEEE. V lost 3 bases and J 0 bases, leaving 13 bases between the germline ends.

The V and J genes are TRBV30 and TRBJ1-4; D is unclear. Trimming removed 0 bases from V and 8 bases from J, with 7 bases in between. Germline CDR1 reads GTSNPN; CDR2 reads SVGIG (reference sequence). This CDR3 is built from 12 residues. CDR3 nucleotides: TGTGCCTGGAGTGTAATGGGGGAAAAACTGTTTTTT. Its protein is CAWSVMGEKLFF. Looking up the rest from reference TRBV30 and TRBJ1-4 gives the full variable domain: SQTIHQWPATLVQPVGSPLSLECTVEGTSNPNLYWYRQAAGRGLQLLFYSVGIGQISSEVPQNLSASRPQDRQFILSSKKLLLSDSGFYLCAWSVMGEKLFFGSGTQLSVL.

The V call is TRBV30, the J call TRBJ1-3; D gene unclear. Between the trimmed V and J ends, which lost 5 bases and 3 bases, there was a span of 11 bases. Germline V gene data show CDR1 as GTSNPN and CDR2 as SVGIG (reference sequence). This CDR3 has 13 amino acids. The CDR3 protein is CAWSEGGGNTIYF. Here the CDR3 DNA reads TGTGCCTGGTCGGAGGGCGGTGGAAACACCATATATTTT.

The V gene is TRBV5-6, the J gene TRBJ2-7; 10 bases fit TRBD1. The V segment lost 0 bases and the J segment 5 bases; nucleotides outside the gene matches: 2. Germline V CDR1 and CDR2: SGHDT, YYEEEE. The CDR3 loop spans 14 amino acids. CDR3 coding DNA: TGTGCCAGCAGCTTGGGACAGGGGGCCGACGAGCAGTACTTC. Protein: CASSLGQGADEQYF. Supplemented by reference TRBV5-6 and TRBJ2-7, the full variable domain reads DAGVTQSPTHLIKTRGQQVTLRCSPKSGHDTVSWYQQALGQGPQFIFQYYEEEERQRGNFPDRFSGHQFPNYSSELNVNALLLGDSALYLCASSLGQGADEQYFGPGTRLTVT.

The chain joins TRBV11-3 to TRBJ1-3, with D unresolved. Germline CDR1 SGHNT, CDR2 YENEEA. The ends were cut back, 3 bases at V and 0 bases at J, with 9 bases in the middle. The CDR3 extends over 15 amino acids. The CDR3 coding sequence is TGTGCCAGCAGCTTCGTAGGGCGCTCTGGAAACACCATATATTTT. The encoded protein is CASSFVGRSGNTIYF.

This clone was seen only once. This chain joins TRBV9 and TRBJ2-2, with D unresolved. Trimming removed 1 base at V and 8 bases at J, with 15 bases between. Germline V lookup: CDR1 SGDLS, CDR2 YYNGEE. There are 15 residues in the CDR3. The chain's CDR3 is CASSVTDRSLGELFF. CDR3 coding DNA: TGTGCCAGCAGCGTAACGGATCGATCGTTGGGGGAGCTGTTTTTT.

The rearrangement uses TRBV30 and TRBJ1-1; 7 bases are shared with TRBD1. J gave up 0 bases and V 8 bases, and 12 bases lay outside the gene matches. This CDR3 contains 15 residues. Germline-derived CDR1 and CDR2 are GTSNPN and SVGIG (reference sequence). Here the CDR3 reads CAGNVMGQMNTEAFF. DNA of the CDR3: TGTGCCGGGAACGTAATGGGACAGATGAACACTGAAGCTTTCTTT.

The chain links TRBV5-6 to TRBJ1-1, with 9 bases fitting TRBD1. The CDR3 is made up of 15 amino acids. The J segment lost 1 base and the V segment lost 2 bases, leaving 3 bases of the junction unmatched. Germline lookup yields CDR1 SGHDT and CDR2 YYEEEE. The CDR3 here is CASSLPGQGNTEAFF. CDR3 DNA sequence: TGTGCCAGCAGCTTACCGGGACAGGGGAACACTGAAGCTTTCTTT.

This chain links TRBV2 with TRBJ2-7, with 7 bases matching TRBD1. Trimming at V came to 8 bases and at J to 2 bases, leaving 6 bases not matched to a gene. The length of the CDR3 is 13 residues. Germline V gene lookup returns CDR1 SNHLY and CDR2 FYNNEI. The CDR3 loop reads CASSGTETYEQYF. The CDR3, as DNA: TGTGCCAGCTCCGGGACAGAAACCTACGAGCAGTACTTC.